The next 18 T cell receptor beta chains were all read from a single sample in a study of blood T cell repertoires in COVID-19. Assay used: immunoSEQ multiplex PCR; TCRdb lists only in-frame clones, some missing. The sample has approximately 140,000 clones; 84% are singletons. Source material: peripheral blood. The receptors derive from a human donor in a cohort sampled during active COVID-19.

The gene calls are TRBV19 and TRBJ1-5; TRBD1 agrees at 11 bases. The V gene's germline CDR1 is LNHDA and CDR2 SQIVND (reference sequence). V lost 2 bases, J lost 6 bases, and 3 bases stayed unmatched. This CDR3 is 15 amino acids long. The CDR3 nucleotides are TGTGCCAGTAGTATACGGACAGGGGGCGGTCAGCCCCAGCATTTT. Translating gives CASSIRTGGGQPQHF.

The CDR3 DNA reads as TGTGCCAGCAGCTTATTTCCGCGGGGGAGCACAGATACGCAGTATTTT. As protein: CASSLFPRGSTDTQYF. The V gene is TRBV7-2, the J gene TRBJ2-3, with 7 nucleotides matching TRBD2. The V segment lost 2 bases and the J segment 0 bases; nucleotides outside the gene matches: 5. This CDR3 spans 16 amino acids. Germline CDR1 is SGHTA and CDR2 is FQGNSA.

The rearrangement uses TRBV6-5 and TRBJ1-5, with D possibly being TRBD1 (6 bases). Germline assignment: CDR1 MNHEY and CDR2 SVGAGI. The V end was cut by 4 bases, the J end by 3 bases, with 16 bases between. The length of the CDR3 is 16 residues. The CDR3 region is CASSSSRQANNQPQHF. The CDR3 DNA is TGTGCCAGCAGTTCCTCACGACAGGCGAACAATCAGCCCCAGCATTTT.

The genes are TRBV11-3 and TRBJ1-1, with D possibly matching TRBD1 (5 bases). V gave up 5 bases and J gave up 4 bases, with 14 bases separating them. This CDR3 region has 14 residues. The germline V gene encodes CDR1 SGHNT and CDR2 YENEEA. The CDR3 sequence is CASSGSAGSTEAFF. The CDR3 DNA reads as TGTGCCAGCAGCGGGTCAGCAGGGTCCACTGAAGCTTTCTTT.

DNA of the CDR3: TGTGCCAGCAACTTCGACAGGGCTAGCGGGGAGCTGTTTTTT. Translating gives CASNFDRASGELFF. The V and J genes are TRBV2 and TRBJ2-2; 7 nucleotides match TRBD1. Germline values: CDR1 SNHLY, CDR2 FYNNEI. This CDR3 comprises 14 residues. Trimming removed 7 bases from V and 7 bases from J; junction bases left unmatched: 9.

This sequence joins TRBV4-1 and TRBJ2-1; 7 bases are a match to TRBD1. Per the germline V gene, CDR1 is MGHRA and CDR2 is YSYEKL. V shed 0 bases and J 4 bases; nucleotides not matched to a gene: 9. The CDR3 sequence is 17 residues long. The CDR3 DNA reads as TGCGCCAGCAGCCAAGAAAGGGGTCGGGACAGATACAATGAGCAGTTCTTC. Translated: CASSQERGRDRYNEQFF.

This clone showed up just a few times. This sequence joins TRBV27 and TRBJ2-1, with D maybe TRBD1 (5 bases). The V end lost 5 bases, the J end lost 4 bases, and 9 bases lay between the germline ends. The CDR3 is made up of 13 amino acids. In germline, CDR1 is MNHEY, CDR2 SMNVEV (reference sequence). This CDR3 reads CASSPRQYNEQFF. The CDR3 nucleotides are TGTGCCAGCAGTCCCAGACAGTACAATGAGCAGTTCTTC.

The chain recombines TRBV7-6 with TRBJ1-1; D remains unclear. The CDR3 loop spans 13 amino acids. Trimming removed 3 bases from V and 1 base from J, with 6 bases in between. Per germline, CDR1 SGHVS and CDR2 FNYEAQ. DNA of the CDR3: TGTGCCAGCAGCTTTGAGGGGAACACTGAAGCTTTCTTT. Translated, it gives CASSFEGNTEAFF. The whole variable domain, filled in from reference TRBV7-6 and TRBJ1-1, reads GAGVSQSPRYKVTKRGQDVALRCDPISGHVSLYWYRQALGQGPEFLTYFNYEAQQDKSGLPNDRFSAERPEGSISTLTIQRTEQRDSAMYRCASSFEGNTEAFFGQGTRLTVV.

The chain is built from TRBV28 and TRBJ1-5, with 9 bases identical to TRBD1. Germline CDR1 and CDR2: MDHEN and SYDVKM. With 6 bases clipped from V and 4 bases from J, the junction kept 10 bases outside the gene matches. The CDR3 runs to 16 residues. CDR3 loop: CASSIEGQGLNQPQHF. CDR3 nucleotide sequence: TGTGCCAGCAGCATAGAAGGACAGGGGTTAAATCAGCCCCAGCATTTT.

This clone was found once. Within the sample, other DNA sequences also encode this same CDR3. This chain links TRBV6-5 with TRBJ2-2; D not resolved. The ends were cut back, 9 bases at V and 1 base at J, with 9 bases in the middle. There are 13 residues in the CDR3. CDR1 and CDR2 from the germline V gene are MNHEY and SVGAGI. The CDR3 coding sequence is TGTGCCAGTACCAGAGGGAACACCGGGGAGCTGTTTTTT. Protein product: CASTRGNTGELFF.

The chain joins TRBV4-1 to TRBJ2-5, with a weak D call TRBD2 (6 bases). This CDR3 comprises 14 residues. V lost 4 bases, J lost 2 bases, and 11 bases lay in between. CDR1 is MGHRA and CDR2 is YSYEKL in the germline V gene. CDR3 DNA: TGCGCCAGCAGCCCTCGGACTATACAAGAGACCCAGTACTTC. It yields the protein CASSPRTIQETQYF.

The V and J genes are TRBV2 and TRBJ2-5; TRBD1 might be the D (6 bases). CDR3 length: 14 residues. Trimming left V 5 bases short and J 1 base short, with 11 bases between. CDR1 is SNHLY, CDR2 FYNNEI, per germline. The CDR3 here is CASSWDTSQETQYF. CDR3 in DNA: TGTGCCAGCAGTTGGGACACAAGCCAAGAGACCCAGTACTTC.

The chain has TRBV15 and TRBJ1-6, with D possibly matching TRBD1 (5 bases). The germline gives CDR1 LNHNV, CDR2 YYDKDF (reference sequence). Trimming removed 3 bases from V and 10 bases from J, with 13 bases in between. The CDR3 is made up of 14 amino acids. The CDR3 here is CATSRSRGSSPLHF. CDR3 bases: TGTGCCACCAGCAGGTCTCGGGGGAGCTCACCCCTCCACTTT.

The chain is built from TRBV7-9 and TRBJ1-4; D is perhaps TRBD1 (6 bases). Trimming removed 4 bases at V and 2 bases at J, with 14 bases between. Looked up from germline, CDR1 is SEHNR and CDR2 is FQNEAQ (reference sequence). This CDR3 is built from 16 residues. The CDR3 spells CASSSARGGTNEKLFF. The CDR3 nucleotides read TGTGCCAGCAGCTCCGCCAGGGGAGGGACTAATGAAAAACTGTTTTTT.

The V call is TRBV6-5, the J call TRBJ2-7, with a weak D call TRBD1 (6 bases). Germline values: CDR1 MNHEY, CDR2 SVGAGI. Trimming pared 5 bases from V and 3 bases from J, leaving 11 bases between. The CDR3 covers 13 residues. CDR3 residues: CASSHARGYEQYF. The CDR3 bases are TGTGCCAGCAGTCACGCCAGGGGCTACGAGCAGTACTTC.

The rearrangement links TRBV2 to TRBJ1-5; no reliable D call. V was cut by 7 bases and J by 2 bases, with 6 bases left in between. Germline-derived CDR1 and CDR2 are SNHLY and FYNNEI. The CDR3 sequence is 12 residues long. The CDR3 reads CASTTGNQPQHF. The CDR3 bases are TGTGCCAGCACTACAGGCAATCAGCCCCAGCATTTT.

The rearrangement links TRBV5-1 to TRBJ2-2; tentatively, D is TRBD1 (6 bases). CDR3 length equals 13 residues. Germline V gene data show CDR1 as SGHRS and CDR2 as YFSETQ. V was shortened by 6 bases and J by 8 bases, with 14 bases between the two germline ends. Here the CDR3 reads CASTIQGKGELFF. The CDR3 coding sequence is TGCGCCAGCACGATTCAGGGGAAGGGGGAGCTGTTTTTT.

This chain connects TRBV7-9 to TRBJ1-1; possibly TRBD1 for D (5 bases). The CDR3 consists of 12 residues. V gave up 2 bases and J gave up 9 bases, with 10 bases separating them. Germline CDR1 reads SEHNR; CDR2 reads FQNEAQ (reference sequence). DNA for the CDR3: TGTGCCAGCAGCTTATCCGCGGGGCAAGCTTTCTTT. Its protein product is CASSLSAGQAFF.